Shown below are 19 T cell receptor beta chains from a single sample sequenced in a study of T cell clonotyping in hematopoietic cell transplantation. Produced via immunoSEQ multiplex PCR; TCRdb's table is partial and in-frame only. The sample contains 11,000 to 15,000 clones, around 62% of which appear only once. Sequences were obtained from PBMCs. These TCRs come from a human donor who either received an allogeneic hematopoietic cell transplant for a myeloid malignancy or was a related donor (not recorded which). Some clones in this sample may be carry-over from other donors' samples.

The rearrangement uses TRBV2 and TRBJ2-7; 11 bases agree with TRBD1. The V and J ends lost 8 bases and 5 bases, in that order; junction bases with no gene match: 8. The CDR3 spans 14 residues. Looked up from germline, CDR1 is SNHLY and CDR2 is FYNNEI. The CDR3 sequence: CASCRRTGGNEQYF. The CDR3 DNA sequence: TGTGCCAGCTGCCGCCGGACAGGGGGCAACGAGCAGTACTTC.

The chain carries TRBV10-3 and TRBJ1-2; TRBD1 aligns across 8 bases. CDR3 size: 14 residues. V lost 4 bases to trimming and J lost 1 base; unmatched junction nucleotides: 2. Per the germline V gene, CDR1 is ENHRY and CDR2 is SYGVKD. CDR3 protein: CAISGTGYNYGYTF. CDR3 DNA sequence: TGTGCCATCAGTGGGACAGGGTATAACTATGGCTACACCTTC.

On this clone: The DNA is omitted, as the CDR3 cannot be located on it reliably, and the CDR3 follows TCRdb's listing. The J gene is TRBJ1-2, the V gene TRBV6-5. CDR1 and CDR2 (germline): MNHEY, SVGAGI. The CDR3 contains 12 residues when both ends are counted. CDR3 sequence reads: CASSSSEYGYTF.

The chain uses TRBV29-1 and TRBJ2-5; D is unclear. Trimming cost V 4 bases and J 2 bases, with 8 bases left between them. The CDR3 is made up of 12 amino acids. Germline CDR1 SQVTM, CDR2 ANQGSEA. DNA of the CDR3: TGCAGCGTTGTAGGGTTACAAGAGACCCAGTACTTC. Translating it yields CSVVGLQETQYF.

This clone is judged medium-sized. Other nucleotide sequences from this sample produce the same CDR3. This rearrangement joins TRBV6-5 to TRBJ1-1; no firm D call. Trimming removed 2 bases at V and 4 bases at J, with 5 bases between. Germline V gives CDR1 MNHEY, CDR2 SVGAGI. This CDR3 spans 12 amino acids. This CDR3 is CASSYGGTEAFF. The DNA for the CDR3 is TGTGCCAGCAGTTACGGCGGCACTGAAGCTTTCTTT.

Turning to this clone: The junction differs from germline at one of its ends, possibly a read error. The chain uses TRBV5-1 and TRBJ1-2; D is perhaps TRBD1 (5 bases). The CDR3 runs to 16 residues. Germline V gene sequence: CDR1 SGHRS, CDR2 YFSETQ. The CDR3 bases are TGCGCCAGCACCTTGGGGGTGGGGTACTTTTCCTATGGCTACACCTTC. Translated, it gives CASTLGVGYFSYGYTF.

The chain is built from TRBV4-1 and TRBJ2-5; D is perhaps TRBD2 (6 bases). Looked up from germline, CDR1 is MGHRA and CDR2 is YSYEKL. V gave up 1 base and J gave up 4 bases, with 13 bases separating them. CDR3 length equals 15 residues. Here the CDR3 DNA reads TGCGCCAGCAGCCAAGCGGGGTCCGGGGGAGAGACCCAGTACTTC. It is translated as CASSQAGSGGETQYF.

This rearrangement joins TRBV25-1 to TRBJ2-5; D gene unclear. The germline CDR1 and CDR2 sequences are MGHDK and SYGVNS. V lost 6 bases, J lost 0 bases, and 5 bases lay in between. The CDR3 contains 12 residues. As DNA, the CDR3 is TGTGCCAGCAGCCCCTACCAAGAGACCCAGTACTTC. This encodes CASSPYQETQYF. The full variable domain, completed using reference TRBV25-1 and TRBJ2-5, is EADIYQTPRYLVIGTGKKITLECSQTMGHDKMYWYQQDPGMELHLIHYSYGVNSTEKGDLSSESTVSRIRTEHFPLTLESARPSHTSQYLCASSPYQETQYFGPGTRLLVL.

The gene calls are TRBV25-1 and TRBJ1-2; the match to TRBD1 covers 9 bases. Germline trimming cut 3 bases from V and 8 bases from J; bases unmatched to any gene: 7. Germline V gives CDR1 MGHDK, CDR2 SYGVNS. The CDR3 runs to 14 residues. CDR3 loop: CASSDPGTGKGYTF. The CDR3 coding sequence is TGTGCCAGCAGTGATCCCGGGACAGGGAAGGGCTACACCTTC.

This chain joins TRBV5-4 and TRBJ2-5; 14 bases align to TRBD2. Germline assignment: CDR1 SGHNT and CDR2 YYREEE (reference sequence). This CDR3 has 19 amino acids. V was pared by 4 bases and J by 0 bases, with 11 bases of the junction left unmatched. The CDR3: CASSPVIGLAGGYQETQYF. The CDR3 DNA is TGTGCCAGCAGCCCCGTAATAGGACTAGCGGGGGGATACCAAGAGACCCAGTACTTC.

DNA of the CDR3: TGTGCCTGGAGTGTATTCCCCGCAGTCCTCAAGGAATACGAGCAGTACTTC. It is translated as CAWSVFPAVLKEYEQYF. The chain links TRBV30 to TRBJ2-7; no reliable D call. This CDR3 region has 17 residues. CDR1 is GTSNPN and CDR2 is SVGIG in the germline V gene (reference sequence). V lost 0 bases to trimming and J lost 4 bases, with 22 bases between them.

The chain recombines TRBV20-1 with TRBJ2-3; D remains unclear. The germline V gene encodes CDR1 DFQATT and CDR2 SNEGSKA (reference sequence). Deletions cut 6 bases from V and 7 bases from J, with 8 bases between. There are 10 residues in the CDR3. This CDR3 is CSATEHTQYF. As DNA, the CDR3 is TGCAGTGCGACGGAACATACGCAGTATTTT.

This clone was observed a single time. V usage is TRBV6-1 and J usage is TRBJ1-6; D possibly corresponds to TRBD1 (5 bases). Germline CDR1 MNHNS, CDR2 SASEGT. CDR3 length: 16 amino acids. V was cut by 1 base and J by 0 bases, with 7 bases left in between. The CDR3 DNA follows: TGTGCCAGCAGTGAAGACAGGAGCTCCTATAATTCACCCCTCCACTTT. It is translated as CASSEDRSSYNSPLHF.

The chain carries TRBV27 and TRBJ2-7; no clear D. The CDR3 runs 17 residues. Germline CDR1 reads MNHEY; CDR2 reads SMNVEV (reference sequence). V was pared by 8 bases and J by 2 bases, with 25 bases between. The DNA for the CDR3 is TGTGCCAGCGGGTCCCGGCCAAGGAGAAATACGGCCTACGAGCAGTACTTC. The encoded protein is CASGSRPRRNTAYEQYF.

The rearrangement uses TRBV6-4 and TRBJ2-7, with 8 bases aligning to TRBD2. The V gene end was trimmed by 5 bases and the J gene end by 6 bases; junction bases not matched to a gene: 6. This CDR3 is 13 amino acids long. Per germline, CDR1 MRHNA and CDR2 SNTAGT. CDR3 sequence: CASSPGGVGEQYF. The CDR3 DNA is TGTGCCAGCAGTCCCGGGGGGGTCGGCGAGCAGTACTTC.

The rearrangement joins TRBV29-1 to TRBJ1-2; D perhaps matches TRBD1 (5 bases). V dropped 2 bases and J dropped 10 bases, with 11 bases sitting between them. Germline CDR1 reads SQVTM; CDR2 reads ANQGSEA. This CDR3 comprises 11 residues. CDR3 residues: CSVERDRAYTF. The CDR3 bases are TGCAGCGTTGAAAGAGACAGAGCCTACACCTTC.

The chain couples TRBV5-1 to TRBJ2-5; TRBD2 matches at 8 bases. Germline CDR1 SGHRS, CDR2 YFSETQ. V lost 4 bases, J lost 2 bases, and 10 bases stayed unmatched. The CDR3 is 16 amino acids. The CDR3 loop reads CASSPRGSGVQETQYF. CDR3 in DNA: TGCGCCAGCAGCCCGCGCGGTAGCGGGGTTCAAGAGACCCAGTACTTC.

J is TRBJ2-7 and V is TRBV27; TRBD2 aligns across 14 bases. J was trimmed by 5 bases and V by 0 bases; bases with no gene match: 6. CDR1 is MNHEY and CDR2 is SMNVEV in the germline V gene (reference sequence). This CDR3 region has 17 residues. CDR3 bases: TGTGCCAGCAGTTTATCTTGGGGACTAGCGGGAGTAAACGAGCAGTACTTC. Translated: CASSLSWGLAGVNEQYF.

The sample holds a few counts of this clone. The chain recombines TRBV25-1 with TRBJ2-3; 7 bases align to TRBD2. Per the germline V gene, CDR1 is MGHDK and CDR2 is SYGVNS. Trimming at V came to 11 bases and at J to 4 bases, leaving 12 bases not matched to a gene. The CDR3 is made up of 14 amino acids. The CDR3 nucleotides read TGTGCCGCTCAGAGGGCGGGAGTCCCAGATACGCAGTATTTT. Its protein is CAAQRAGVPDTQYF.